The rows below give T cell receptor beta chains drawn from one sample of a study of blood T cell repertoires in COVID-19. Measured with immunoSEQ multiplex PCR; TCRdb has only the in-frame clones, and not every one. The sample holds about 36,000 clones, 65% to 75% seen once. Sequencing was carried out using peripheral blood. The receptors stem from a man aged 65 to 85 with COVID-19, enrolled during active disease. The CDR3 runs from the conserved cysteine through the conserved F or W. Each record gives: clone size, D gene, J gene, V gene, CDR3 protein, CDR3 DNA. D genes are given only for firm matches. Rows give clone size only sometimes, using once, few, many, or a class for an expanded clone.

clone size: .; D gene: TRBD1; J gene: TRBJ1-1; V gene: TRBV7-3; CDR3 protein: CASSKDRVGTEAFF; CDR3 DNA: TGTGCCAGCAGCAAAGACAGGGTAGGCACTGAAGCTTTCTTT
clone size: .; D gene: .; J gene: TRBJ1-1; V gene: TRBV28; CDR3 protein: CASSLRGGYGSRIAFF; CDR3 DNA: TGTGCCAGCAGTTTAAGGGGGGGATATGGGTCGCGCATAGCTTTCTTT
clone size: .; D gene: .; J gene: TRBJ1-1; V gene: TRBV6-5; CDR3 protein: CASRTVNTEAFF; CDR3 DNA: TGTGCCAGCAGGACAGTGAACACTGAAGCTTTCTTT
clone size: .; D gene: TRBD1; J gene: TRBJ1-5; V gene: TRBV2; CDR3 protein: CASASLGQGDQPQHF; CDR3 DNA: TGTGCCAGCGCCAGTCTGGGACAGGGGGATCAGCCCCAGCATTTT
clone size: once; D gene: .; J gene: TRBJ1-1; V gene: TRBV7-3; CDR3 protein: CASSSRGSTEAFF; CDR3 DNA: TGTGCCAGCAGCAGCAGGGGCTCCACTGAAGCTTTCTTT
clone size: .; D gene: TRBD1; J gene: TRBJ1-5; V gene: TRBV9; CDR3 protein: CASSVGTGPDQPQHF; CDR3 DNA: TGTGCCAGCAGCGTGGGGACAGGGCCTGACCAGCCCCAGCATTTT
clone size: .; D gene: .; J gene: TRBJ1-5; V gene: TRBV2; CDR3 protein: CASTGRGSNQPQHF; CDR3 DNA: TGTGCCAGTACAGGCAGGGGTAGCAATCAGCCCCAGCATTTT
clone size: .; D gene: TRBD1; J gene: TRBJ1-3; V gene: TRBV27; CDR3 protein: CASSRTGVGNTIYF; CDR3 DNA: TGTGCCAGCAGTCGCACAGGGGTTGGAAACACCATATATTTT
clone size: few; D gene: .; J gene: TRBJ1-6; V gene: TRBV18; CDR3 protein: CASSPPTGPAPLHF; CDR3 DNA: TGTGCCAGCTCACCACCGACAGGCCCAGCGCCCCTCCACTTT
clone size: .; D gene: .; J gene: TRBJ1-2; V gene: TRBV5-1; CDR3 protein: CASSFQTAYGYTF; CDR3 DNA: TGCGCCAGCAGCTTCCAGACAGCCTATGGCTACACCTTC
clone size: .; D gene: TRBD2; J gene: TRBJ2-1; V gene: TRBV5-1; CDR3 protein: CASSLAGGLVSSNEQFF; CDR3 DNA: TGCGCCAGCAGCTTGGCCGGGGGACTAGTCTCTTCCAATGAGCAGTTCTTC
clone size: .; D gene: TRBD1; J gene: TRBJ2-2; V gene: TRBV19; CDR3 protein: CASGTIQGKAGELFF; CDR3 DNA: TGTGCCAGCGGAACAATACAGGGGAAGGCCGGGGAGCTGTTTTTT